The entry below gives a single T cell receptor (beta chain) sequence along with its context. The entry originates in a study of blood T cell repertoires in COVID-19. Study summary: PBMCs, B-cell-depleted T cells, or T cells were the source of the cDNA or gDNA that made up the material.

In the authors' methods: Amplification from reference gene primers served as the basis for estimated nucleated cell counts. Sequencing was performed with immunoSEQ multiplex PCR; in TCRdb, only in-frame clones are kept and a portion is missing. Clone size and the V and J calls come from that table; the DNA yielded D and trimming. The sample contains 300,000 to 400,000 clones, more than 70% of which appear only once. The CDR3 consists of 14 residues. Germline lookup yields CDR1 SGHDT and CDR2 YYEEEE. Germline trimming cut 4 bases from V and 4 bases from J; bases unmatched to any gene: 5. This chain links TRBV5-6 with TRBJ1-3; 7 bases agree with TRBD1. This receptor was identified in a man aged 30 to 39 with active or convalescent COVID-19. Sample: peripheral blood. This chain's CDR3 is CASSMTGLGNTIYF. DNA of the CDR3: TGTGCCAGCAGCATGACAGGGTTAGGAAACACCATATATTTT.